This T cell receptor (beta chain) was found in a study of OX40 agonist ivuxolimab in advanced cancers. V was pared by 6 bases and J by 3 bases, with 9 bases between. Germline V gene sequence: CDR1 LGHNT, CDR2 FRNRAP. The CDR3 is 12 amino acids. Sequencing used immunoSEQ multiplex PCR; TCRdb keeps in-frame clones, though not all of them. The table has approximately 30,000 clones, approximately 88% seen once. V and J are TRBV12-5 and TRBJ2-7; no clear D. The source material was CD4+ or CD8+ T cells sorted from blood, sampled in a trial of the OX40 agonist ivuxolimab. The receptor was derived from an adult with an advanced solid tumor such as melanoma, head and neck, liver or kidney cancer. CDR3 nucleotide sequence: TGTGCTAGTGGAGACGGTTTCTACGAGCAGTACTTC. Protein: CASGDGFYEQYF.